This TCR beta chain was identified during a study of shared clonotypes between healthy human individuals (dated by TCRdb to about 2020). About the study as a whole: The cohort included three men and a couple of women between 18 and 49 years of age. Per donor, three plates each were used for CD4 naive and CD4 memory, two for CD8 naive, and one for CD8 memory. To estimate repertoire size and how much clonotype sharing occurs between individuals, the study deeply sequenced the blood TCR repertoires of about 5 healthy adults. To increase sequencing depth and limit assay-specific biases, TCR repertoire library preparation and sequencing were carried out by different laboratories using diverse techniques. Between about 0.8 and 9 billion PBMCs per donor were obtained by leukapheresis. The investigation overall reported the following: Compared with non-shared clonotypes, the clonotypes found in all four sorted-subset donors had higher generation probabilities. Rarefaction of sorted-subset datasets indicated incomplete sequencing despite the large sequencing depth. Naive subsets generally had larger estimated clonotype richness than memory subsets did. Because the study included only a small number of donors, the genetic and exposure-history diversity represented was limited. Across several donors, around 5% of naive CD4, around 3.3% of naive CD8, approximately 2.5% of memory CD4, and under 0.45% of memory CD8 clonotypes were shared. Pairwise subsampling indicated that sequencing depth was expected to affect the degree of clonotype sharing among donors. Sampling was restricted to blood, and TCR repertoires in tissue are likely to differ from TCR repertoires in blood.

To note about this clone: Its recognized antigen is unknown. Per-base qualities were not stored, and no clone one base away is much larger.

The donors were healthy, HIV-negative adults with no recently reported acute infections or vaccinations. Every donor was a Caucasian adult residing in Nashville, Tennessee, USA. CD4+ T cells were enriched by magnetic negative selection; naive cells were then positively selected on CD45RA, and the negative fraction formed the memory subset. After blood collection by leukapheresis, PBMCs were isolated using Ficoll-Histopaque density gradient centrifugation and then cryopreserved in the vapor phase of liquid nitrogen. Analytical flow cytometry was used to check the purity and quantity of every magnetically sorted T cell population. Genomic DNA was isolated from each sorted fraction and quantified by UV absorbance on a Nanodrop 2000c. Sequences MDHEN (CDR1) and SYDVKM (CDR2) are obtained from the germline V gene. The CDR3, from cysteine to phenylalanine, totals 14 residues. This entry keeps only the CDR3 DNA: 42 bases, framed from base 1. V gives up 2 bases and J gives up 4 bases, and the segment between their germline ends measures 11 bases.

Using the deep immunoSEQ assay, TCR CDR3 regions were amplified from genomic DNA by multiplex PCR. Extracted genomic DNA from each cell subset was spread evenly across all wells of several immunoSEQ 96-well plates, with each plate serving as a replicate. For sorted subsets, each replicate PCR was loaded with about 0.2 ug genomic DNA, equivalent to some 31,000 T cell genomes. The purified libraries were quantified using a Qubit 3.0 fluorometer, sized with a Bioanalyzer 2100, and then quantified again using the KAPA Library Quantification kit. Each immunoSEQ 96-well plate was sequenced on its own single-read 150-cycle Illumina NextSeq 550 flow cell. For the original study's pipeline: Because only junctional sequences without quality scores were contained in the immunoSEQ output, filtering matching that applied to full-length reads could not be performed. Sequences were annotated with PyIR, a Python wrapper for IgBLAST v1.9, and V/J genes and CDR3 were assigned using IMGT germline references. Reads with weak V/J assignments (E-value above 1e-6), missing CDR3, stop codons, out-of-frame junctions, or ambiguous translated residues were removed. V3J clonotypes were defined as sequences sharing an identical inferred V gene, J gene, and CDR3 amino acid sequence. To compute the percentage overlap between repertoires, the number of shared unique clonotypes was divided by the size of the smaller repertoire. Three approaches were used to assess repertoire richness: RTK rarefaction, the Chao1 estimator, and Recon v2.1 estimates of unobserved clonotypes. Generation probabilities for all TCRbeta clonotypes obtained by the gDNA method from a few donors were computed using OLGA. TCRdb stores this immuneACCESS table with in-frame sequences only. Part of the clones is absent; in the studies checked, under half of the shortfall reflects unresolved V genes, and no reason is known for the rest. The V and J calls and the clone size are those of that table, but D and trimming were determined from the DNA. Counted in this sample were around 1.1 million clones; roughly 80% of them appeared once. The ten most abundant clones make up about 0.94% of the sample.

This clonotype was obtained from a man younger than 35 in good health. Some clones in this sample may be carry-over from other donors' samples. The material sequenced was memory CD4+ T cells from PBMCs. The cell subset or site label, read with the paper, signifies: CD45RA-negative fraction. The chain was built from TRBV28 and TRBJ1-2; no D segment can be confidently identified. The DNA sequence is as follows: TGTGCCAGCAGTTTACAGGAAACACCCTATGGCTACACCTTC. Protein translation: CASSLQETPYGYTF.